The clone carrying this T cell receptor beta chain was recorded only once. Per the study methods: Nucleated cell counts were estimated from reference gene primer amplification. Assay used: immunoSEQ multiplex PCR; TCRdb lists only in-frame clones, some missing. That table is the source of V, J and clone size, and D and trimming were worked out from the DNA. The table records just under 90,000 clones, 70% to 90% of them present only once. The CDR3 has 13 residues. Per germline, CDR1 MNHEY and CDR2 SVGAGI. V shed 6 bases, J shed 7 bases, and the junction held 7 bases outside the gene matches. This sample is part of a study of blood T cell repertoires in COVID-19. Study at large: The origin of the acute and convalescent COVID-19 samples was the United States, Italy and Spain. T cells, B-cell-depleted T cells, or PBMCs provided the cDNA or gDNA that served as material.

This TCR was sampled from a woman older than 75 with acute or convalescent COVID-19. The specimen sequenced was peripheral blood. V gene TRBV6-5 combines with J gene TRBJ1-1; 8 bases are shared with TRBD1. The CDR3 reads CASRPTGVSEAFF. The CDR3 nucleotides read TGTGCCAGCAGGCCGACAGGGGTCAGTGAAGCTTTCTTT.